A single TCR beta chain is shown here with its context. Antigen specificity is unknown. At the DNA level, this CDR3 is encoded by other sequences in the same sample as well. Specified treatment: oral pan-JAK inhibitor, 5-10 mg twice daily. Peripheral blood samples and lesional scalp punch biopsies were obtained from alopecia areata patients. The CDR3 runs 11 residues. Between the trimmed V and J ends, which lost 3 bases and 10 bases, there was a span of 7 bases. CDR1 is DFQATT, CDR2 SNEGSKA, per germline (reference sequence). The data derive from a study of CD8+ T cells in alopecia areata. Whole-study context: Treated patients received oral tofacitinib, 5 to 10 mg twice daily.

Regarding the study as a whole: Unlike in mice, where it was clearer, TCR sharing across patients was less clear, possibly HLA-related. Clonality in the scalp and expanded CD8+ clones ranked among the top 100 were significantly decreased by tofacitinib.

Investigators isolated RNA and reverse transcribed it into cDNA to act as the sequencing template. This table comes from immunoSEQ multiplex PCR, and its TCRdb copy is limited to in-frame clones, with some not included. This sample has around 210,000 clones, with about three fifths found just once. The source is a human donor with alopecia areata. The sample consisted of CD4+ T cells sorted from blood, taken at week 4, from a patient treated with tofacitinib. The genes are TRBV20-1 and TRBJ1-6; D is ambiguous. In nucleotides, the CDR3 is TGCAGTGCTAGTGGCGGATCACCCCTCCACTTT. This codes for CSASGGSPLHF.